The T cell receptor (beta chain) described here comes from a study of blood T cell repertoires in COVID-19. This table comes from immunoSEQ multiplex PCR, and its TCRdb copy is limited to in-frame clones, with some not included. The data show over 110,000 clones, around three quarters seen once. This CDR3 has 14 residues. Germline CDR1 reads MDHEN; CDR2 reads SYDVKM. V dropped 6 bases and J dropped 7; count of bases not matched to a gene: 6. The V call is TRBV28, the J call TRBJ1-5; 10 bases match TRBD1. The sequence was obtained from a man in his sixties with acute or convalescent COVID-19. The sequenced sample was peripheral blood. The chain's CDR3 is CASSLGTGVQPQHF. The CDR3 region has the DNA TGTGCCAGCAGCCTAGGGACAGGGGTCCAGCCCCAGCATTTT.